This T cell receptor (beta chain) was observed in a study of blood T cell repertoires in COVID-19. Overall study context: Both acute and convalescent COVID-19 samples were obtained from the United States, Italy and Spain. From T cells, B-cell-depleted T cells, or PBMCs came the material, which was cDNA or gDNA.

As originally analysed: Estimation of nucleated cell counts relied on the amplification of reference gene primers. The table came from immunoSEQ multiplex PCR; TCRdb's copy has only in-frame clones and leaves some out. D and trimming were read from the DNA, whereas the V and J calls and clone size are those reported in that table. The data contain some 87,000 clones, almost 95% of them singletons. From germline, CDR1 is SGHDN and CDR2 FVKESK. This CDR3 spans 13 amino acids. The V and J ends lost 1 base and 3 bases respectively, with 6 bases between them. This chain links TRBV14 with TRBJ2-5; D gene ambiguous. The receptor was isolated from a woman aged 55-70 years with active COVID-19. Sequences were obtained from peripheral blood. The chain's CDR3 is CASSQGQKETQYF. CDR3 DNA sequence: TGTGCCAGCAGCCAAGGGCAGAAAGAGACCCAGTACTTC.